Given below is one T cell receptor (beta chain) in context. What it binds is not known. The second PCR ran about 6 to 11 cycles with a sample-barcoded 5' primer and J-beta primers. Using its own MiXCR run on the 5' RACE reads, TCRdb lists one record per CDR3 protein. The table includes around 1,800,000 distinct CDR3 sequences, about two fifths detected once. This specimen belongs to a study of blood T cells in healthy people across ages. The amount of total RNA extracted per sample was at least 6 micrograms. Trimming took 1 base from V and 4 from J, leaving 9 bases between them. CDR1 SGHKS and CDR2 YYEKEE come from the germline V gene (reference sequence). The CDR3 loop spans 14 amino acids. Study-level findings and limits: Diversity of TCR beta correlated strongly with naive T cell percentage.

Material for sequencing was blood. The chain is built from TRBV5-5 and TRBJ1-5, with D unresolved. This TCR was recovered from a human donor in good health. CDR3 residues: CASSLIAHNQPQHF. The CDR3 coding sequence is TGTGCCAGCAGCTTGATTGCCCATAATCAGCCCCAGCATTTT. Combining the CDR3 with reference TRBV5-5 and TRBJ1-5 gives the whole variable domain DAGVTQSPTHLIKTRGQQVTLRCSPISGHKSVSWYQQVLGQGPQFIFQYYEKEERGRGNFPDRFSARQFPNYSSELNVNALLLGDSALYLCASSLIAHNQPQHFGDGTRLSIL.